Presented here are 9 T cell receptor beta chains from one specimen sequenced in a study of molecular identifiers for immune sequencing clone quantification. MiXCR, applied by TCRdb to the PCR reads, yields one record per CDR3 protein. In the table there are about half a million distinct CDR3 sequences, 20% to 25% of which are singletons. Source material: naive CD8+ T cells from blood, with Jurkat cell RNA spiked in. Subset specified: FACS-sorted CD8+CD4-CCR7+CD45RA+ naive T cells. The receptors shown here come from a human donor in good health. Some libraries in this study had Jurkat cell RNA spiked in.

Note on this clonotype: This clone may be a read error of a much larger clone one base away. The chain couples TRBV20-1 to TRBJ2-7, with D perhaps matching TRBD2 (6 bases). The CDR3 has 12 amino acids. With 5 bases removed from V and 2 bases from J, the gap between germline ends came to 10 bases. Germline lookup yields CDR1 DFQATT and CDR2 SNEGSKA (reference sequence). The DNA of the CDR3 is TGCAGTGCTGCTAGCGAGACCTACGAGCAGTACTTC. Translation gives CSAASETYEQYF.

This clonotype was counted many times. This chain uses TRBV27 with TRBJ1-2; D perhaps matches TRBD1 (5 bases). This CDR3 contains 14 residues. CDR1 is MNHEY and CDR2 is SMNVEV in the germline V gene (reference sequence). Trimming stripped 10 bases from V and 2 bases from J, with 17 bases between. The DNA for the CDR3 is TGTGCCACCCGGCCGGGGGGAGCCAACTATGGCTACACCTTC. It is translated as CATRPGGANYGYTF.

This clonotype was detected many times. The V call is TRBV9, the J call TRBJ1-4; tentative D call: TRBD1 (5 bases). Per the germline V gene, CDR1 is SGDLS and CDR2 is YYNGEE. This CDR3 has 16 residues. V dropped 3 bases and J dropped 8 bases, with 20 bases sitting between them. The CDR3 DNA reads as TGTGCCAGCAGCGGGGGAAGGACACCGGGGGACGAAAAACTGTTTTTT. Protein sequence: CASSGGRTPGDEKLFF.

CDR3 coding DNA: TGTGCCAGCAGCTTAGCCTTCGGCATACGGGGAGAGACCCAGTACTTC. It is translated as CASSLAFGIRGETQYF. The chain employs TRBV7-9 and TRBJ2-5, with D possibly matching TRBD2 (5 bases). CDR1 and CDR2 (germline): SEHNR, FQNEAQ (reference sequence). With 0 bases removed from V and 4 bases from J, the gap between germline ends came to 15 bases. The CDR3 contains 16 residues. The whole variable domain, remainder taken from reference TRBV7-9 and TRBJ2-5, is DTGVSQNPRHKITKRGQNVTFRCDPISEHNRLYWYRQTLGQGPEFLTYFQNEAQLEKSRLLSDRFSAERPKGSFSTLEIQRTEQGDSAMYLCASSLAFGIRGETQYFGPGTRLLVL.

The V and J genes are TRBV9 and TRBJ2-3, with D tentatively TRBD2 (5 bases). This CDR3 is built from 15 residues. V lost 4 bases, J lost 2 bases, and 14 bases lay in between. CDR1 is SGDLS, CDR2 YYNGEE, per germline. The CDR3: CASSLGGSFTDTQYF. CDR3 DNA: TGTGCCAGCAGCCTCGGAGGTAGTTTCACAGATACGCAGTATTTT.

This clonotype was found a few times. The chain combines TRBV28 with TRBJ1-1, with D maybe TRBD1 (5 bases). Germline V lookup: CDR1 MDHEN, CDR2 SYDVKM. This CDR3 comprises 15 residues. Trimming stripped 8 bases from V and 1 base from J, with 17 bases between. This chain's CDR3 is CASGWEGQGNTEAFF. CDR3 DNA: TGTGCCAGCGGTTGGGAGGGCCAGGGGAACACTGAAGCTTTCTTT.

The J gene is TRBJ2-1, the V gene TRBV19; the D is unclear. The CDR3 has 15 amino acids. Deletions cut 1 base from V and 0 bases from J, with 7 bases between. CDR1 and CDR2 (germline): LNHDA, SQIVND (reference sequence). In DNA form, the CDR3 reads TGTGCCAGTAGTATAGGGCAGAGCTCCTACAATGAGCAGTTCTTC. Translated, it gives CASSIGQSSYNEQFF.

This clonotype was counted many times. This chain uses TRBV2 with TRBJ1-2, with D perhaps TRBD1 (5 bases). The V and J ends lost 3 bases and 6 bases respectively, with 14 bases between them. CDR1 SNHLY and CDR2 FYNNEI come from the germline V gene. The CDR3 loop spans 14 amino acids. The chain's CDR3 is CASSDWVEDNGYTF. The CDR3 DNA reads TGTGCCAGCAGTGACTGGGTCGAGGACAATGGCTACACCTTC.

Of note for this clonotype: This may be a read error, as it is one base from a much larger clone. The DNA for the CDR3 is TGTGCCAGCACCGAAACGGGAAAGAACACTGGAGCTTTCTTT. Protein product: CASTETGKNTGAFF. J is TRBJ1-1 and V is TRBV7-9, with unresolved D. Germline assignment: CDR1 SEHNR and CDR2 FQNEAQ (reference sequence). CDR3 length equals 14 residues.